Below, 9 T cell receptor beta chains from the same sample are listed, as sequenced in a study of sequential checkpoint blockade in melanoma. Treatment: randomized to nivolumab then ipilimumab (arm A) or the reverse (arm B). Sequencing used immunoSEQ multiplex PCR; TCRdb keeps in-frame clones, though not all of them. This sample has around 13,000 clones, with less than 85% found just once. The material was CD8+ T cells sorted from blood (inferred from file names), obtained from a patient given nivolumab and ipilimumab in sequence. These receptors originate from a human patient with melanoma. Some clones in this sample may be carry-over from other donors' samples.

The chain has TRBV6-1 and TRBJ1-3; D remains ambiguous. The CDR3 covers 14 residues. Per the germline V gene, CDR1 is MNHNS and CDR2 is SASEGT. V dropped 6 bases and J dropped 2 bases, with 11 bases sitting between them. As DNA, the CDR3 is TGTGCCAGCAGGCTAGGCGGGGCTGGAAACACCATATATTTT. As protein: CASRLGGAGNTIYF.

The J gene is TRBJ2-7, the V gene TRBV4-2; no reliable D call. Germline lookup yields CDR1 LGHNA and CDR2 YNFKEQ. Trimming took 5 bases from V and 3 from J, leaving 11 bases between them. There are 13 residues in the CDR3. The CDR3: CASSDTNNYEQYF. CDR3 in DNA: TGTGCCAGCAGCGATACCAACAACTACGAGCAGTACTTC.

V usage is TRBV5-6 and J usage is TRBJ2-2; 11 bases are shared with TRBD2. CDR1 SGHDT and CDR2 YYEEEE come from the germline V gene. There are 16 residues in the CDR3. Germline trimming cut 1 base from V and 7 bases from J; bases unmatched to any gene: 6. This CDR3 is CASSLWPSGGHGELFF. The CDR3 coding sequence is TGTGCCAGCAGCTTGTGGCCTAGCGGGGGGCACGGGGAGCTGTTTTTT.

The chain employs TRBV10-3 and TRBJ2-3; 10 bases are a match to TRBD2. This CDR3 is built from 15 residues. Germline CDR1 reads ENHRY; CDR2 reads SYGVKD. The junction had 5 bases not matched to a gene; V was cut back by 6 bases and J by 2 bases. The CDR3 is CAIRVAGGNTDTQYF. The CDR3, as DNA: TGTGCCATCAGGGTAGCGGGGGGAAACACAGATACGCAGTATTTT.

This chain uses TRBV15 with TRBJ2-7; 7 positions agree with TRBD1. Germline V gene lookup returns CDR1 LNHNV and CDR2 YYDKDF (reference sequence). V lost 5 bases and J lost 4; bases outside the gene matches: 5. The CDR3 has 13 residues. DNA for the CDR3: TGTGCCACCAGCTGGACACAGGGGTACGAGCAGTACTTC. Its translation: CATSWTQGYEQYF.

The gene calls are TRBV2 and TRBJ2-1; TRBD2 agrees at 8 bases. With 3 bases clipped from V and 2 bases from J, the junction kept 6 bases outside the gene matches. The germline V gene encodes CDR1 SNHLY and CDR2 FYNNEI. CDR3 size: 16 residues. The CDR3 loop is CASSDQAGGTYNEQFF. Written as DNA, the CDR3 is TGTGCCAGCAGTGATCAGGCGGGGGGCACCTACAATGAGCAGTTCTTC.

This CDR3 is CASSFYRGNEQFF. The CDR3 DNA follows: TGTGCCAGTAGTTTTTACAGGGGAAATGAGCAGTTCTTC. The rearrangement joins TRBV19 to TRBJ2-1, with 7 bases lining up with TRBD1. The ends lost 5 bases at V and 7 bases at J; junction bases unmatched: 5. Germline lookup yields CDR1 LNHDA and CDR2 SQIVND (reference sequence). The CDR3 runs 13 residues.

The rearrangement uses TRBV11-2 and TRBJ1-1; 7 positions match TRBD1. V was clipped by 1 base and J by 0 bases; unmatched bases: 5. CDR3 length: 16 amino acids. In germline, CDR1 is SGHAT, CDR2 FQNNGV. The CDR3 DNA sequence: TGTGCCAGCAGCTTAGCAGGGGGGTACATGAACACTGAAGCTTTCTTT. The encoded protein is CASSLAGGYMNTEAFF.

The chain uses TRBV9 and TRBJ1-2; TRBD1 agrees at 9 bases. Germline-derived CDR1 and CDR2 are SGDLS and YYNGEE. This CDR3 comprises 14 residues. Trimming at V came to 4 bases and at J to 4 bases, leaving 5 bases not matched to a gene. CDR3 amino acids: CASSPADRGYGYTF. CDR3 DNA: TGTGCCAGCAGCCCAGCGGACAGGGGCTATGGCTACACCTTC.